The T cell receptor beta chain under discussion was sequenced for a study of T-cell memory formation after mild COVID-19. A few counts support this clonotype. The antigen is undetermined. Study-level findings and limits: Contracting clones from day 15 to 85 showed balanced CD4/CD8; later expanders favored CD4+. For contracting clones, CD4+ ones sat mainly in CM and EM, CD8+ in EMRA.

The V end was cut by 4 bases, the J end by 6 bases, with 13 bases between. This CDR3 is 13 amino acids long. Looked up from germline, CDR1 is LGHNA and CDR2 is YNFKEQ. TCRdb re-called the 5' RACE reads with MiXCR, one entry per CDR3 protein. The sample gives 150,000 to 200,000 distinct CDR3 sequences, about 14% of which show up once; 11% to 15% is in the top ten. The chain joins TRBV4-2 to TRBJ2-7; no clear D. The TCR sequence derives from an adult woman who had mild COVID-19 (a few samples of this study predate the infection). Cell type and time point are not known. Specimen: PBMCs or a T cell subset sorted from them (not recorded which). The DNA for the CDR3 is TGTGCCAGCAGCCCCACCCCGGTTTTCGAGCAGTACTTC. Its protein is CASSPTPVFEQYF.